This passage covers 19 T cell receptor beta chains from one sample sequenced in a study of tumor-infiltrating lymphocytes in localized non-small cell lung cancer. Data came from immunoSEQ multiplex PCR; TCRdb stores just in-frame clones and leaves some out. This sample yields tens of thousands of clones, of which 80% to 90% are seen a single time; roughly 2% belongs to the top ten. Sequencing was carried out using lung tumor tissue. The source is a human donor with non-small cell lung cancer.

This chain connects TRBV7-6 to TRBJ2-7; TRBD1 aligns across 7 bases. CDR3 length: 16 amino acids. Germline CDR1 reads SGHVS; CDR2 reads FNYEAQ. The ends lost 3 bases at V and 0 bases at J; junction bases unmatched: 8. CDR3 protein: CASSLHRDRASYEQYF. For the CDR3, the DNA is TGTGCCAGCAGCTTGCACCGGGACAGAGCCTCCTACGAGCAGTACTTC.

V gene TRBV5-6 combines with J gene TRBJ1-2; D is ambiguous. The CDR3 runs 14 residues. V dropped 2 bases and J dropped 0 bases, with 8 bases sitting between them. Germline-derived CDR1 and CDR2 are SGHDT and YYEEEE. CDR3 nucleotide sequence: TGTGCCAGCAGCTTAGGCAGGACTAACTATGGCTACACCTTC. This encodes CASSLGRTNYGYTF.

The chain couples TRBV5-6 to TRBJ2-7; D uncertain. CDR3 length: 14 amino acids. Germline V gene data show CDR1 as SGHDT and CDR2 as YYEEEE. V shed 0 bases and J shed 4 bases, with 11 bases lying between them. The CDR3 DNA sequence: TGTGCCAGCAGCTTGGCCATGGGAACGTACGAGCAGTACTTC. Its protein product is CASSLAMGTYEQYF.

The chain recombines TRBV6-5 with TRBJ2-1, with TRBD2 identical over 8 bases. Unmatched junction bases numbered 9, after V lost 4 bases and J lost 4 bases. CDR1 and CDR2 from the germline V gene are MNHEY and SVGAGI. CDR3 size: 16 residues. CDR3 protein: CASSFRTSLGYNEQFF. The CDR3 DNA reads TGTGCCAGCAGTTTTCGGACTAGCTTAGGTTACAATGAGCAGTTCTTC.

The chain couples TRBV6-1 to TRBJ2-1, with 12 positions matching TRBD2. The junction had 8 bases not matched to a gene; V was cut back by 7 bases and J by 7 bases. CDR1 and CDR2 (germline): MNHNS, SASEGT. The length of the CDR3 is 15 residues. The CDR3 sequence: CASKGLAGIVNEQFF. CDR3 coding DNA: TGTGCCAGCAAAGGACTAGCGGGGATAGTTAATGAGCAGTTCTTC.

This rearrangement joins TRBV5-6 to TRBJ2-2; 9 bases line up with TRBD2. The CDR3 has 18 residues. The ends lost 1 base at V and 5 bases at J; junction bases unmatched: 12. Germline assignment: CDR1 SGHDT and CDR2 YYEEEE. CDR3 nucleotide sequence: TGTGCCAGCAGCTTGTTTTCCGGCGGGGGGGCCCGGACCGGGGAGCTGTTTTTT. Its translation is CASSLFSGGGARTGELFF.

DNA of the CDR3: TGTGCCAGCAGCTTAGACACGGGGATCGGGTATGGCTACACCTTC. It codes for CASSLDTGIGYGYTF. The rearrangement links TRBV7-6 to TRBJ1-2, with unresolved D. Germline lookup yields CDR1 SGHVS and CDR2 FNYEAQ. The CDR3 runs 15 residues. V shed 1 base and J shed 5 bases, with 14 bases lying between them.

The chain is built from TRBV20-1 and TRBJ1-2; D not certain. There are 11 residues in the CDR3. Germline-derived CDR1 and CDR2 are DFQATT and SNEGSKA (reference sequence). The ends were cut back, 6 bases at V and 2 bases at J, with 7 bases in the middle. DNA of the CDR3: TGCAGTGCGCCCAGGAACTATGGCTACACCTTC. Amino acids: CSAPRNYGYTF.

J is TRBJ1-6 and V is TRBV2; D is unclear. Trimming left V 1 base short and J 7 bases short, with 8 bases between. The CDR3 totals 14 residues. Germline V gene sequence: CDR1 SNHLY, CDR2 FYNNEI. CDR3 sequence: CASSEDVGNSPLHF. The CDR3 DNA reads TGTGCCAGCAGTGAAGATGTGGGGAATTCACCCCTCCACTTT.

The sample holds one count of this clone. V is TRBV6-1 and J is TRBJ2-5; 7 bases align to TRBD2. Germline CDR1 reads MNHNS; CDR2 reads SASEGT. There are 15 residues in the CDR3. The trim removed 6 bases at V and 0 bases at J, leaving 7 bases unmatched. The CDR3 spells CASRLAYLNQETQYF. For the CDR3, the DNA is TGTGCCAGCAGACTAGCGTATCTAAACCAAGAGACCCAGTACTTC.

The CDR3: CASSYRTGRDTEAFF. CDR3 coding DNA: TGTGCCAGCAGCTACCGGACAGGGCGGGACACTGAAGCTTTCTTT. This chain connects TRBV5-4 to TRBJ1-1, with TRBD1 matching 8 bases. V lost 3 bases to trimming and J lost 3 bases; unmatched junction nucleotides: 7. CDR3 length: 15 amino acids. CDR1 and CDR2 (germline): SGHNT, YYREEE (reference sequence).

On this clone: A junction end diverges from the germline sequence, so it may reflect a read error. The V and J genes are TRBV10-3 and TRBJ2-1, with 9 bases aligning to TRBD2. Germline values: CDR1 ENHRY, CDR2 SYGVKD. The CDR3 covers 16 residues. In DNA form, the CDR3 reads TGTGCCATCAGTGAGTCGCCTAGCGGGGCCTACAGTGAGCAGTTCTTC. It is translated as CAISESPSGAYSEQFF.

This clone was recorded a few times. The chain carries TRBV9 and TRBJ2-7; 7 bases are a match to TRBD2. V trimming: 0 bases; J trimming: 2 bases; junction bases outside the gene matches: 5. In germline, CDR1 is SGDLS, CDR2 YYNGEE. The CDR3 consists of 15 residues. As DNA, the CDR3 is TGTGCCAGCAGCGTAGAGGCTAGCGGTACCTACGAGCAGTACTTC. This sequence encodes CASSVEASGTYEQYF.

The J gene is TRBJ1-2, the V gene TRBV6-5; D remains unclear. The ends were cut back, 6 bases at V and 5 bases at J, with 16 bases in the middle. This CDR3 has 14 residues. The germline V gene has CDR1 MNHEY and CDR2 SVGAGI. CDR3 sequence reads: CASSPGPNSYGYTF. The CDR3 nucleotides read TGTGCCAGCAGCCCCGGACCGAACTCGTATGGCTACACCTTC.

This chain uses TRBV4-3 with TRBJ2-1; tentatively, D is TRBD1 (5 bases). Trimming removed 4 bases from V and 4 bases from J, with 17 bases in between. Germline V gives CDR1 LGHNA, CDR2 YSLEER. The CDR3 totals 16 residues. Written as DNA, the CDR3 is TGCGCCAGCAGCCTAGAGATTACAGGTTCTTACAATGAGCAGTTCTTC. It is translated as CASSLEITGSYNEQFF.

This chain uses TRBV10-2 with TRBJ2-4; D is possibly TRBD2 (7 bases). Trimming left V 7 bases short and J 6 bases short, with 13 bases between. The CDR3 is made up of 13 amino acids. CDR1 WSHSY and CDR2 SAAADI come from the germline V gene. The CDR3 DNA is TGCGCCAGCACGAGGGGGGGAGGAAACATTCAGTACTTC. Its protein product is CASTRGGGNIQYF.

The chain uses TRBV5-4 and TRBJ1-5; unclear D gene. Trimming stripped 4 bases from V and 5 bases from J, with 16 bases between. The CDR3 runs to 15 residues. Germline V gene lookup returns CDR1 SGHNT and CDR2 YYREEE (reference sequence). The CDR3 DNA follows: TGTGCCAGCAGCCGGGATCCGGGATCGGATCAGCCCCAGCATTTT. This codes for CASSRDPGSDQPQHF. The variable domain in full, with the rest retrieved from reference TRBV5-4 and TRBJ1-5, is ETGVTQSPTHLIKTRGQQVTLRCSSQSGHNTVSWYQQALGQGPQFIFQYYREEENGRGNFPPRFSGLQFPNYSSELNVNALELDDSALYLCASSRDPGSDQPQHFGDGTRLSIL.

The chain is built from TRBV19 and TRBJ1-5; D is perhaps TRBD1 (5 bases). CDR3 length: 14 amino acids. Germline V CDR1 and CDR2: LNHDA, SQIVND (reference sequence). Between the trimmed V and J ends, which lost 5 bases and 3 bases, there was a span of 11 bases. CDR3 region: CASSRGRNNQPQHF. DNA for the CDR3: TGTGCCAGTAGTCGGGGACGGAACAATCAGCCCCAGCATTTT.

Only one count was recorded for this clone. CDR3 region: CASSSLPARQIQETQYF. DNA of the CDR3: TGTGCCAGCAGCTCTCTTCCAGCTCGACAGATCCAAGAGACCCAGTACTTC. The chain recombines TRBV7-8 with TRBJ2-5, with D perhaps TRBD1 (5 bases). V lost 4 bases and J 1 base, leaving 19 bases between the germline ends. Germline V gene lookup returns CDR1 SGHVS and CDR2 FQNEAQ. The CDR3 covers 17 residues.